One sample yielded the 6 T cell receptor beta chains listed below, sequenced in a study of low-dose radiotherapy and immunotherapy resistance in tumors (dated by TCRdb to between 2021 and 2024). TCRdb names Illumina HiSeq 2500 as the instrument used. First-strand cDNA was synthesized using Superscript III and a set of TRAV- and TRBV-specific primers, so that both TCRalpha and TCRbeta chains were covered. TCRs were amplified with Phusion for about 22 PCR cycles using a constant-region primer together with the adapter attached to the V primers. TCRdb itself trimmed the public reads at Q25 with fastp, ran MiXCR and retained productive beta chains. Each CDR3 protein gets just one entry, which takes the most common genes and DNA from the rows behind it. This sample is represented by about 30,000 distinct CDR3 sequences; less than 65% of them were singletons. The biggest ten clones account for roughly 5.8% of the sample.

The sample's time point label, decoded: after trial treatment. The label giving this sample's treatment or condition can be read as: LDRT plus nivolumab, ipilimumab, low-dose cyclophosphamide and aspirin (RACIN trial). Sequencing was performed on PBMCs, taken after low-dose radiotherapy plus immunotherapy. Receptors originate from a male donor with gallbladder cancer.

In regard to this clonotype: A far bigger clonotype differs at one base, so this is likely a read error. The CDR3 sequence is CASSEIGGISSYEQFF. The DNA for the CDR3 is TGTGCCAGCAGTGAAATTGGGGGAATAAGCTCCTACGAGCAGTTCTTC. This sequence joins TRBV2 and TRBJ2-1; D is tentatively TRBD1 or TRBD2 (5 bases each). Germline V gene data show CDR1 as SNHLY and CDR2 as FYNNEI. The V and J ends lost 2 bases and 10 bases respectively, with 21 bases between them. There are 16 residues in the CDR3.

On this clonotype itself: The DNA is left out, because the CDR3 cannot be placed on it with certainty; the CDR3 is given as TCRdb lists it. The V and J genes are TRBV5-5 and TRBJ2-2. With termini counted, the CDR3 has 18 amino acids. Germline V CDR1 and CDR2: SGHKS, YYEKEE (reference sequence). CDR3 protein: CASSSRRDELVTGELFFF.

This sequence joins TRBV11-2 and TRBJ2-1; 13 bases fit TRBD2. The germline CDR1 and CDR2 sequences are SGHAT and FQNNGV. The CDR3 length is 17 residues. Unmatched junction bases numbered 13, after V lost 4 bases and J lost 10 bases. CDR3 protein: CASSSSPTSGGGKEQFF. The CDR3 DNA sequence: TGTGCCAGCAGCTCGTCCCCTACTAGCGGGGGGGGGAAGGAGCAGTTCTTC.

This clonotype has ten or more counts. This chain joins TRBV19 and TRBJ2-1, with TRBD2 identical over 11 bases. With V trimmed by 4 bases and J by 0 bases, 5 bases remained unmatched. From germline, CDR1 is LNHDA and CDR2 SQIVND (reference sequence). This CDR3 spans 17 amino acids. The CDR3 DNA sequence: TGTGCCAGTAGTACTTCTAGCGGGGGGTCCTCCTACAATGAGCAGTTCTTC. Translating it yields CASSTSSGGSSYNEQFF.

Many counts were recorded for this clonotype. The chain's CDR3 is CSAPWGLEQYF. The CDR3 nucleotides read TGCAGTGCCCCGTGGGGGTTGGAGCAGTACTTC. V is TRBV20-1 and J is TRBJ2-7; D tentatively fits TRBD1 or TRBD2 (5 bases each). The V gene's germline CDR1 is DFQATT and CDR2 SNEGSKA (reference sequence). CDR3 size: 11 residues. V lost 6 bases and J 7 bases, leaving 13 bases between the germline ends.

Many counts were recorded for this clonotype. The rearrangement links TRBV5-5 to TRBJ2-3; D is ambiguous. This CDR3 is built from 15 residues. Germline-derived CDR1 and CDR2 are SGHKS and YYEKEE (reference sequence). Trimming stripped 3 bases from V and 0 bases from J, with 11 bases between. Written as DNA, the CDR3 is TGTGCCAGCAGCTCTGACTCATTAAGCACAGATACGCAGTATTTT. Protein product: CASSSDSLSTDTQYF.